This T cell receptor (beta chain) emerged from a study of blood T cells in healthy people across ages. A second about 7 to 12 cycle PCR used barcoded and J-beta primers. Tags on each cDNA molecule came from a template-switch adaptor with 12 random nucleotides. Sequencing of every sample gave 2.5 million or more CDR3-containing paired-end reads. Using its own MiXCR run on the 5' RACE reads, TCRdb lists one record per CDR3 protein. This sample carries 1.2 million to 1.5 million distinct CDR3 sequences, 59% of them seen once, and the ten largest clones take roughly 7%. The CDR3 has 13 residues. Germline V gives CDR1 SQVTM, CDR2 ANQGSEA. V lost 4 bases and J 3 bases, leaving 12 bases between the germline ends.

This receptor was obtained from a man in his late teens or twenties in good health. The chain combines TRBV29-1 with TRBJ2-5; D not certain. The source material was blood. CDR3: CSVVYVIEETQYF. CDR3 bases: TGCAGCGTTGTATACGTTATAGAAGAGACCCAGTACTTC. The full variable domain, with the rest looked up from reference TRBV29-1 and TRBJ2-5, is SAVISQKPSRDICQRGTSLTIQCQVDSQVTMMFWYRQQPGQSLTLIATANQGSEATYESGFVIDKFPISRPNLTFSTLTVSNMSPEDSSIYLCSVVYVIEETQYFGPGTRLLVL.